Described below is a single T cell receptor (beta chain) sequence and its context. The sample belongs to a study of cytomegalovirus exposure and HLA in healthy donors. Trimming at V came to 0 bases and at J to 2 bases, leaving 3 bases not matched to a gene. This CDR3 is built from 15 residues. Germline V CDR1 and CDR2: SGHAT, FQNNGV. The study ran its PCR with 60 Vbeta and 13 Jbeta primers. Assay used: immunoSEQ multiplex PCR; TCRdb lists only in-frame clones, some missing. Among some 210,000 clones listed, about 77% were seen once. V and J are TRBV11-2 and TRBJ2-7, with 8 bases identical to TRBD2. The source is a woman in her 30s in good health and CMV-seropositive. The sequenced sample consisted of PBMCs. In DNA form, the CDR3 reads TGTGCCAGCAGCTTAGATCCGCGGGGGGCCTACGAGCAGTACTTC. As protein: CASSLDPRGAYEQYF.